A single sample gave rise to the 16 T cell receptor beta chains below, sequenced in a study of cytomegalovirus exposure and HLA in healthy donors. The PCR was carried out with 60 Vbeta primers and 13 Jbeta primers. Repertoires were generated with immunoSEQ multiplex PCR, while TCRdb's copy carries only in-frame clones and drops some. This table holds under 200,000 clones. The specimen was PBMCs. The receptors here all came from a woman aged 18-30 years in good health and CMV-seropositive.

J is TRBJ1-4 and V is TRBV10-1; 8 bases map to TRBD1. Germline lookup yields CDR1 WNHNN and CDR2 SYGVQD (reference sequence). Trimming cost V 7 bases and J 8 bases; bases outside gene matches: 12. The CDR3 spans 15 residues. In DNA, the CDR3 is TGCGCCAGCAACAGACAGGGGCTCTTGGAAGAAAAACTGTTTTTT. It specifies CASNRQGLLEEKLFF.

The chain uses TRBV19 and TRBJ1-5; perhaps TRBD1 as D (5 bases). The V and J ends lost 3 bases and 4 bases respectively, with 16 bases between them. The germline V gene has CDR1 LNHDA and CDR2 SQIVND (reference sequence). The CDR3 has 16 amino acids. This chain's CDR3 is CASSIMVSGGNQPQHF. Here the CDR3 DNA reads TGTGCCAGTAGTATTATGGTGTCGGGGGGAAATCAGCCCCAGCATTTT.

The chain uses TRBV19 and TRBJ1-1; D not resolved. CDR1 and CDR2 from the germline V gene are LNHDA and SQIVND (reference sequence). The CDR3 is made up of 15 amino acids. The ends were cut back, 7 bases at V and 3 bases at J, with 18 bases in the middle. The CDR3, as DNA: TGTGCCAGTACCCCCAGGCGGGGTAGGGACACTGAAGCTTTCTTT. Protein: CASTPRRGRDTEAFF.

The chain has TRBV18 and TRBJ1-5; no reliable D call. The CDR3 is 13 amino acids. The germline V gene encodes CDR1 KGHSH and CDR2 LQKENI. Trimming left V 2 bases short and J 7 bases short, with 9 bases between. This chain's CDR3 is CASSPGHTQPQHF. In DNA form, the CDR3 reads TGTGCCAGCTCACCAGGGCATACCCAGCCCCAGCATTTT.

CDR3 amino acids: CSVKTSGSSYEQYF. In nucleotides, the CDR3 is TGCAGCGTTAAGACTAGCGGGAGCTCCTACGAGCAGTACTTC. The chain links TRBV29-1 to TRBJ2-7; 12 bases are shared with TRBD2. Per germline, CDR1 SQVTM and CDR2 ANQGSEA. CDR3 length: 14 residues. J was trimmed by 0 bases and V by 5 bases; bases with no gene match: 2.

The chain couples TRBV19 to TRBJ1-1, with D perhaps matching TRBD1 (6 bases). The CDR3 extends over 14 amino acids. The V end lost 5 bases, the J end lost 1 base, and 11 bases lay between the germline ends. Germline-derived CDR1 and CDR2 are LNHDA and SQIVND (reference sequence). CDR3 sequence reads: CASSRTVTNTEAFF. CDR3 nucleotide sequence: TGTGCCAGTAGTCGGACAGTTACGAACACTGAAGCTTTCTTT. Together with reference TRBV19 and TRBJ1-1, the CDR3 gives the full variable domain: DGGITQSPKYLFRKEGQNVTLSCEQNLNHDAMYWYRQDPGQGLRLIYYSQIVNDFQKGDIAEGYSVSREKKESFPLTVTSAQKNPTAFYLCASSRTVTNTEAFFGQGTRLTVV.

The rearrangement joins TRBV4-1 to TRBJ1-2; D is perhaps TRBD1 (5 bases). Germline V lookup: CDR1 MGHRA, CDR2 YSYEKL. The CDR3 runs to 15 residues. V lost 0 bases to trimming and J lost 4 bases, with 12 bases between them. The CDR3 protein is CASSQEGTGVYGYTF. The CDR3 DNA follows: TGCGCCAGCAGCCAAGAGGGTACAGGAGTCTATGGCTACACCTTC.

The gene calls are TRBV27 and TRBJ2-1; D not certain. Trimming took 6 bases from V and 9 from J, leaving 12 bases between them. CDR1 and CDR2 (germline): MNHEY, SMNVEV (reference sequence). There are 12 residues in the CDR3. CDR3 sequence: CASSLPTGEQFF. CDR3 nucleotides: TGTGCCAGCAGCCTACCCACGGGTGAGCAGTTCTTC.

This rearrangement joins TRBV4-2 to TRBJ2-7, with TRBD2 identical over 8 bases. The CDR3 length is 15 residues. With V trimmed by 4 bases and J by 5 bases, 10 bases remained unmatched. Per germline, CDR1 LGHNA and CDR2 YNFKEQ. The CDR3 protein is CASSPGGGRGHEQYF. Here the CDR3 DNA reads TGTGCCAGCAGCCCCGGGGGGGGAAGGGGCCACGAGCAGTACTTC.

The chain has TRBV30 and TRBJ2-5, with a possible D match to TRBD2 (7 bases). The CDR3 runs to 13 residues. V was clipped by 3 bases and J by 5 bases, with 13 bases between them. The germline gives CDR1 GTSNPN, CDR2 SVGIG (reference sequence). CDR3 sequence: CAWSAGGLETQYF. The CDR3 DNA reads TGTGCCTGGAGCGCCGGGGGGCTCGAGACCCAGTACTTC.

This chain connects TRBV16 to TRBJ1-6; D possibly corresponds to TRBD1 (6 bases). Germline assignment: CDR1 KGHSY and CDR2 FQNENV. The CDR3 sequence is 15 residues long. V lost 3 bases and J 8 bases, leaving 14 bases between the germline ends. In DNA form, the CDR3 reads TGTGCCAGCAGCCACCCGGGACAATCGGATTCACCCCTCCACTTT. Translated: CASSHPGQSDSPLHF.

The chain carries TRBV2 and TRBJ1-4; 7 bases are a match to TRBD1. V lost 8 bases and J lost 8; bases outside the gene matches: 11. Germline CDR1 and CDR2: SNHLY and FYNNEI. The CDR3 extends over 14 amino acids. For the CDR3, the DNA is TGTGCCAGCGGCCGGGACAGTCCCGGGGAAAAACTGTTTTTT. It is translated as CASGRDSPGEKLFF.

The chain is built from TRBV2 and TRBJ2-3, with D possibly being TRBD2 (6 bases). Per germline, CDR1 SNHLY and CDR2 FYNNEI. The CDR3 covers 14 residues. Trimming cost V 6 bases and J 3 bases, with 13 bases left between them. DNA of the CDR3: TGTGCCAGCAGGTGGAGTAGCGGAACAGATACGCAGTATTTT. Protein sequence: CASRWSSGTDTQYF.

The genes are TRBV5-4 and TRBJ2-1, with no clear D. From germline, CDR1 is SGHNT and CDR2 YYREEE (reference sequence). The CDR3 runs to 17 residues. Trimming cost V 2 bases and J 3 bases, with 18 bases left between them. CDR3 sequence reads: CASSLMASNTGYNEQFF. The CDR3 DNA reads TGTGCCAGCAGCTTAATGGCCAGCAATACGGGCTACAATGAGCAGTTCTTC.

The chain has TRBV7-2 and TRBJ2-1; the match to TRBD2 covers 8 bases. Per the germline V gene, CDR1 is SGHTA and CDR2 is FQGNSA. This CDR3 is 15 amino acids long. J lost 0 bases, V lost 5 bases, and 3 bases had no gene match. CDR3 amino acids: CASSELAASYNEQFF. The CDR3 DNA follows: TGTGCCAGCAGCGAACTAGCGGCCTCCTACAATGAGCAGTTCTTC.

The chain uses TRBV2 and TRBJ2-4; 7 bases fit TRBD1. Germline lookup yields CDR1 SNHLY and CDR2 FYNNEI. Trimming took 5 bases from V and 6 from J; bases not matched to a gene: 7. The CDR3 length is 14 residues. The CDR3 bases are TGTGCCAGCAGTCCACGGACAGGAGTAAACATTCAGTACTTC. Protein product: CASSPRTGVNIQYF.